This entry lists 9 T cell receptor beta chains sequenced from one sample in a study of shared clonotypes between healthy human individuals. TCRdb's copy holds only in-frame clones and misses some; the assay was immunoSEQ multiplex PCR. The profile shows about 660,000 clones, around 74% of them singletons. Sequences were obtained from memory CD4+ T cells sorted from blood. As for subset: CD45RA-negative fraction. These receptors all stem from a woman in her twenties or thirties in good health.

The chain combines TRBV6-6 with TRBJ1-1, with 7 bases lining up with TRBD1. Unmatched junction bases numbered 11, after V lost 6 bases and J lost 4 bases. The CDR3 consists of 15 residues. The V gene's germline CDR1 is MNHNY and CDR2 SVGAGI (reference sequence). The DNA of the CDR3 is TGTGCCAGCAGCCGCCCCACAGGGGAGGGCACTGAAGCTTTCTTT. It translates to CASSRPTGEGTEAFF.

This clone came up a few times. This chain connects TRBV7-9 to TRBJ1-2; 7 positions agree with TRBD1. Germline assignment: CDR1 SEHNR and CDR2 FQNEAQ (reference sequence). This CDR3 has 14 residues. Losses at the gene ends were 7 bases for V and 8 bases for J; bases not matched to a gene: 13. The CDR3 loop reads CASNPHEGAGGYTF. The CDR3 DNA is TGTGCCAGCAATCCTCATGAGGGGGCAGGAGGCTACACCTTC.

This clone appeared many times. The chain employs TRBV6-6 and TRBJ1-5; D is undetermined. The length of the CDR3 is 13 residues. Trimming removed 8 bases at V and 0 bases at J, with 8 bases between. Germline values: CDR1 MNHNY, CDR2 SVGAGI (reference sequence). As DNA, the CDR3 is TGTGCCAGCGTCCCGAATAGCAATCAGCCCCAGCATTTT. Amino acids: CASVPNSNQPQHF.

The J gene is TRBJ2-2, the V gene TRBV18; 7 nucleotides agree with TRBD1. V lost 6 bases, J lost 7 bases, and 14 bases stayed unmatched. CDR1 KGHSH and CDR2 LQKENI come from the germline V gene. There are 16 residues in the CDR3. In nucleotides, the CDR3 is TGTGCCAGCTCCCTACTTGAAGACAGGGCCGGCGGGGAGCTGTTTTTT. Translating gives CASSLLEDRAGGELFF.

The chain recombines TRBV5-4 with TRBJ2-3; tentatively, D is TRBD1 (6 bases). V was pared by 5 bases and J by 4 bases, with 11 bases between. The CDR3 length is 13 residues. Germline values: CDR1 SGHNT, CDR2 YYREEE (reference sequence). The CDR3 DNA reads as TGTGCCAGCAGACAACAGGGTCCAGATACGCAGTATTTT. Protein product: CASRQQGPDTQYF.

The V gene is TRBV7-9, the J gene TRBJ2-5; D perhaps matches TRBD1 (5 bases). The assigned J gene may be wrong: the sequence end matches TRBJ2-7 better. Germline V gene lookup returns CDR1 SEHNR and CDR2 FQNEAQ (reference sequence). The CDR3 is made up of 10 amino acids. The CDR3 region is CASGHYEQYF. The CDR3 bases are TGTGCCAGCGGACACTACGAGCAGTACTTC.

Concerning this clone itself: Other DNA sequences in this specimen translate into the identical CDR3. The DNA for the CDR3 is TGTGCCAGCAGCGCGAGGGGAAGACAGCCCCAGCATTTT. Amino acids: CASSARGRQPQHF. The V and J genes are TRBV27 and TRBJ1-5; D is possibly TRBD1 (5 bases). The CDR3 is 13 amino acids. Germline V lookup: CDR1 MNHEY, CDR2 SMNVEV (reference sequence). The ends were cut back, 6 bases at V and 7 bases at J, with 13 bases in the middle.

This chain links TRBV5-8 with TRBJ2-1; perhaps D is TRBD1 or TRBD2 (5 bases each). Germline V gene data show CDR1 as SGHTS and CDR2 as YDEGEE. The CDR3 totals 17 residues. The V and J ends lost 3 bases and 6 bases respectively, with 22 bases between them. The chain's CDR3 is CASSSGGISGAGNEQFF. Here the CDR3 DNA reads TGTGCCAGCAGCTCTGGGGGAATAAGCGGAGCTGGCAATGAGCAGTTCTTC. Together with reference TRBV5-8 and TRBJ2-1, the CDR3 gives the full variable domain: EAGVTQSPTHLIKTRGQQATLRCSPISGHTSVYWYQQALGLGLQFLLWYDEGEERNRGNFPPRFSGRQFPNYSSELNVNALELEDSALYLCASSSGGISGAGNEQFFGPGTRLTVL.

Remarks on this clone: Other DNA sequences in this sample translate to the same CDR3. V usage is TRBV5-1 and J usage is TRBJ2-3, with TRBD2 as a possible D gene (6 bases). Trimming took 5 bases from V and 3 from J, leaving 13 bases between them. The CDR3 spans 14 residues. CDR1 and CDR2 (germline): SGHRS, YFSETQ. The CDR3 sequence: CASSPGTLTDTQYF. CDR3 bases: TGCGCCAGCAGTCCCGGGACTCTGACAGATACGCAGTATTTT.